The 21 T cell receptor beta chains reported below all come from one sample, sequenced in a study of T-cell memory formation after mild COVID-19. One entry per CDR3 protein, called by TCRdb with MiXCR from the 5' RACE reads. The sample yields 150,000 to 200,000 distinct CDR3 sequences, around 21% seen once. Sequencing used PBMCs or a T cell subset sorted from them (not recorded which). These receptors were obtained from an adult woman who had mild COVID-19 (a few samples of this study predate the infection). Cell type and time point are not known.

This clonotype was picked up a small number of times. The chain combines TRBV29-1 with TRBJ2-7; D is perhaps TRBD1 (5 bases). Germline-derived CDR1 and CDR2 are SQVTM and ANQGSEA. CDR3 length: 13 residues. V shed 4 bases and J shed 4 bases, with 14 bases lying between them. The CDR3 reads CSVVRPGFYEQYF. Written as DNA, the CDR3 is TGCAGCGTTGTACGCCCAGGGTTTTACGAGCAGTACTTC.

This clonotype has a handful of counts. This chain connects TRBV12-3 or TRBV12-4 to TRBJ2-1; the D gene is possibly TRBD1 (6 bases). Trimming removed 4 bases from V and 2 bases from J, with 15 bases in between. CDR3 length: 16 residues. CDR3 sequence (DNA): TGTGCCAGCAGTTCCCCCGGGACAAGGGCCTACAATGAGCAGTTCTTC. Residues: CASSSPGTRAYNEQFF.

This clonotype was seen only a few times. This chain connects TRBV27 to TRBJ2-5, with D perhaps being TRBD1 or TRBD2 (5 bases each). The CDR3 loop spans 16 amino acids. V was cut by 2 bases and J by 1 base, with 14 bases left in between. Germline V gene lookup returns CDR1 MNHEY and CDR2 SMNVEV (reference sequence). The CDR3 sequence: CASSLRSYGAQETQYF. The CDR3 DNA is TGTGCCAGCAGTTTACGTTCATACGGGGCCCAAGAGACCCAGTACTTC.

The genes are TRBV29-1 and TRBJ2-3; 12 bases map to TRBD2. Trimming at V came to 6 bases and at J to 4 bases, leaving 5 bases not matched to a gene. Germline V CDR1 and CDR2: SQVTM, ANQGSEA. The length of the CDR3 is 14 residues. The CDR3 loop is CSVASGGAADTQYF. CDR3 sequence (DNA): TGCAGCGTAGCTAGCGGGGGGGCCGCAGATACGCAGTATTTT.

V usage is TRBV13 and J usage is TRBJ2-3, with D possibly being TRBD2 (6 bases). The V and J ends lost 4 bases and 4 bases respectively, with 15 bases between them. This CDR3 contains 15 residues. From germline, CDR1 is PRHDT and CDR2 FYEKMQ (reference sequence). CDR3 DNA: TGTGCCAGCAGCTACCTAGCGAGGAAACCAGATACGCAGTATTTT. Translated, it gives CASSYLARKPDTQYF.

This clonotype has more than one count but fewer than ten. The CDR3: CASSQQINSNQPQHF. CDR3 DNA: TGCGCCAGCAGCCAGCAAATTAATAGCAATCAGCCCCAGCATTTT. The V and J genes are TRBV4-3 and TRBJ1-5, with D unclear. Trimming took off 3 bases at V and 0 bases at J, with 9 bases between the two ends. The germline V gene has CDR1 LGHNA and CDR2 YSLEER. CDR3 size: 15 residues.

This sequence joins TRBV15 and TRBJ2-7; TRBD2 agrees at 7 bases. This CDR3 comprises 14 residues. Germline V gene lookup returns CDR1 LNHNV and CDR2 YYDKDF (reference sequence). V shed 7 bases and J 6 bases; nucleotides not matched to a gene: 12. The chain's CDR3 is CATMAGVSPGEQYF. CDR3 DNA sequence: TGTGCCACCATGGCGGGAGTTTCCCCTGGCGAGCAGTACTTC.

This clonotype has at least ten counts. This chain joins TRBV20-1 and TRBJ2-7, with 8 bases fitting TRBD1. This CDR3 has 14 amino acids. The germline V gene encodes CDR1 DFQATT and CDR2 SNEGSKA (reference sequence). Trimming at V came to 1 base and at J to 5 bases, leaving 7 bases not matched to a gene. The CDR3 region has the DNA TGCAGTGCTAGAGGGACAGGGATGGGGAACGAGCAGTACTTC. Protein: CSARGTGMGNEQYF.

The chain joins TRBV15 to TRBJ2-3; D ambiguous. Germline loops: CDR1 LNHNV, CDR2 YYDKDF (reference sequence). This CDR3 has 15 residues. V lost 3 bases, J lost 0 bases, and 10 bases lay in between. The CDR3 sequence is CATSSRASSTDTQYF. The CDR3 DNA is TGTGCCACCAGCAGTCGGGCGTCTAGCACAGATACGCAGTATTTT. Supplemented by reference TRBV15 and TRBJ2-3, the full variable domain reads DAMVIQNPRYQVTQFGKPVTLSCSQTLNHNVMYWYQQKSSQAPKLLFHYYDKDFNNEADTPDNFQSRRPNTSFCFLDIRSPGLGDTAMYLCATSSRASSTDTQYFGPGTRLTVL.

This clonotype was seen a few times. This rearrangement joins TRBV27 to TRBJ1-2; 10 nucleotides line up with TRBD1. CDR3 length: 13 amino acids. Per germline, CDR1 MNHEY and CDR2 SMNVEV (reference sequence). Trimming took 4 bases from V and 5 from J; bases not matched to a gene: 1. In nucleotides, the CDR3 is TGTGCCAGCAGTTCGGGACAGGGGTATGGCTACACCTTC. Encoded protein: CASSSGQGYGYTF.

This clonotype was seen only a few times. V and J are TRBV6-5 and TRBJ2-1; 8 bases fit TRBD1. CDR3 length: 16 amino acids. J lost 2 bases, V lost 2 bases, and 5 bases had no gene match. Germline V gene data show CDR1 as MNHEY and CDR2 as SVGAGI. The CDR3 region has the DNA TGTGCCAGCAGTTACGGGACAGGCGCCCCCTACAATGAGCAGTTCTTC. Its translation: CASSYGTGAPYNEQFF.

This clonotype was seen only a few times. The chain carries TRBV7-9 and TRBJ2-1; TRBD2 is a possible D gene (5 bases). Trimming stripped 5 bases from V and 9 bases from J, with 14 bases between. Germline V gene sequence: CDR1 SEHNR, CDR2 FQNEAQ (reference sequence). The CDR3 is 13 amino acids. This chain's CDR3 is CASSATSWGEQFF. CDR3 in DNA: TGTGCCAGCAGCGCTACTAGTTGGGGTGAGCAGTTCTTC.

The genes are TRBV15 and TRBJ2-3; 12 bases fit TRBD2. In germline, CDR1 is LNHNV, CDR2 YYDKDF (reference sequence). Trimming took 6 bases from V and 4 from J; bases not matched to a gene: 5. The CDR3 sequence is 15 residues long. The CDR3 reads CATSPGLAGSDTQYF. DNA of the CDR3: TGTGCCACCAGTCCTGGACTAGCGGGGTCAGATACGCAGTATTTT. Drawing the rest from reference TRBV15 and TRBJ2-3, the complete variable domain is DAMVIQNPRYQVTQFGKPVTLSCSQTLNHNVMYWYQQKSSQAPKLLFHYYDKDFNNEADTPDNFQSRRPNTSFCFLDIRSPGLGDTAMYLCATSPGLAGSDTQYFGPGTRLTVL.

This clonotype turned up a few times. The gene calls are TRBV7-8 and TRBJ2-3; 12 nucleotides line up with TRBD2. Germline V gene data show CDR1 as SGHVS and CDR2 as FQNEAQ. The CDR3 spans 15 residues. V was clipped by 5 bases and J by 4 bases; unmatched bases: 4. The CDR3 reads CASSPRLAGADTQYF. The CDR3 DNA is TGTGCCAGCAGCCCGAGACTAGCGGGAGCAGATACGCAGTATTTT.

This clonotype was recorded a few times. The rearrangement joins TRBV7-6 to TRBJ2-2; 9 bases align to TRBD2. V trimming: 7 bases; J trimming: 6 bases; junction bases outside the gene matches: 15. Germline V CDR1 and CDR2: SGHVS, FNYEAQ. The CDR3 covers 17 residues. The CDR3 reads CASNPSSGTSLAGELFF. CDR3 bases: TGTGCCAGCAACCCCTCGTCCGGGACTAGCTTGGCCGGGGAGCTGTTTTTT.

This clonotype occurred a few times. The CDR3 DNA sequence: TGTGCCAGCAGCCCCGGGGGCGTCCGCGTCGGAGAGACCCAGTACTTC. The encoded protein is CASSPGGVRVGETQYF. The chain couples TRBV5-6 to TRBJ2-5; the D gene could be TRBD1 or TRBD2 (6 bases each). Between the trimmed V and J ends, which lost 4 bases and 4 bases, there was a span of 20 bases. The CDR3 length is 16 residues. Per the germline V gene, CDR1 is SGHDT and CDR2 is YYEEEE.

This chain links TRBV15 with TRBJ1-4, with 10 bases matching TRBD1. There are 16 residues in the CDR3. Unmatched junction bases numbered 4, after V lost 1 base and J lost 5 bases. Germline V gene sequence: CDR1 LNHNV, CDR2 YYDKDF (reference sequence). The DNA of the CDR3 is TGTGCCACCAGCAGAGCTTTGGGACAGGGGAATGAAAAACTGTTTTTT. This gives the protein CATSRALGQGNEKLFF.

The chain combines TRBV12-3 or TRBV12-4 with TRBJ1-2; D uncertain. The V end was cut by 6 bases, the J end by 3 bases, with 17 bases between. The CDR3 runs to 15 residues. CDR3 sequence: CASSLSGEMDYGYTF. The CDR3, as DNA: TGTGCCAGCAGCTTATCTGGGGAGATGGACTATGGCTACACCTTC.

This clonotype was observed a handful of times. The V gene is TRBV6-2 or TRBV6-3, the J gene TRBJ2-7; 7 bases are shared with TRBD1. The CDR3 has 16 amino acids. The V and J ends lost 8 bases and 1 base, in that order; junction bases with no gene match: 14. CDR1 is MNHEY and CDR2 is SVGEGT in the germline V gene. CDR3 sequence (DNA): TGTGCCAGCTGCCCGCGGCAGGGGGTTTCGTCCTACGAGCAGTACTTC. Its protein is CASCPRQGVSSYEQYF.

The V call is TRBV25-1, the J call TRBJ1-1; perhaps TRBD1 as D (6 bases). The CDR3 consists of 16 residues. The germline V gene has CDR1 MGHDK and CDR2 SYGVNS. With 5 bases removed from V and 0 bases from J, the gap between germline ends came to 16 bases. CDR3 in DNA: TGTGCCAGCAGTCTCTTCGGGGGGGGCCTGAACACTGAAGCTTTCTTT. Encoded protein: CASSLFGGGLNTEAFF. The full variable domain, completed using reference TRBV25-1 and TRBJ1-1, is EADIYQTPRYLVIGTGKKITLECSQTMGHDKMYWYQQDPGMELHLIHYSYGVNSTEKGDLSSESTVSRIRTEHFPLTLESARPSHTSQYLCASSLFGGGLNTEAFFGQGTRLTVV.

The rearrangement uses TRBV12-3 or TRBV12-4 and TRBJ1-1; D is uncertain. The V and J ends lost 2 bases and 1 base respectively, with 14 bases between them. This CDR3 comprises 16 residues. Here the CDR3 reads CASSLSSREGNTEAFF. CDR3 coding DNA: TGTGCCAGCAGTTTAAGTTCTCGAGAGGGGAACACTGAAGCTTTCTTT.